This T cell receptor (beta chain) came from a study of T cells expressing NK-cell markers. TCRdb re-called the 5' RACE reads and shows each CDR3 protein once, DNA omitted. Recorded for this sample: 500,000 to 700,000 distinct CDR3 sequences. Regarding the study as a whole: In several donors, these clonotypes also led the CD3+CD56-NKG2C+ fraction. Dominant NKG2C+ clonotypes made up about 1.0-8% of CD8+ T cells in six donors.

Note on this clonotype: Its antigen is not known.

This CDR3 comprises 17 residues. Per germline, CDR1 SNHLY and CDR2 FYNNEI. The receptor comes from a man aged 18 to 30 in good health. Sequencing used blood T cells: a sorted CD56 or NKG2C T cell subset, CD4+ or CD8+ T cells, or bulk PBMC T cells (not recorded which). This chain connects TRBV2 to TRBJ2-1; the TRBD2 assignment by TCRdb is unverifiable without DNA. The CDR3 is CASSDRDGLAGVGEQFF.